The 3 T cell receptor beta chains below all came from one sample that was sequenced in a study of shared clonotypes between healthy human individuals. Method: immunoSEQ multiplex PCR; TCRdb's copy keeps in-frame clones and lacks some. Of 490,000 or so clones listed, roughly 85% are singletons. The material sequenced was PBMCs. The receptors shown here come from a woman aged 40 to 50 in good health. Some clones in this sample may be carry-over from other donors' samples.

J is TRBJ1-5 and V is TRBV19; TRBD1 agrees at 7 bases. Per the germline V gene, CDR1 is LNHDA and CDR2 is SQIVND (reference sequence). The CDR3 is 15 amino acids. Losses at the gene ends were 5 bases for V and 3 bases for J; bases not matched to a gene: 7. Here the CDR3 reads CASSPGTAHNQPQHF. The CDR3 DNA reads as TGTGCCAGTAGTCCAGGGACAGCCCACAATCAGCCCCAGCATTTT.

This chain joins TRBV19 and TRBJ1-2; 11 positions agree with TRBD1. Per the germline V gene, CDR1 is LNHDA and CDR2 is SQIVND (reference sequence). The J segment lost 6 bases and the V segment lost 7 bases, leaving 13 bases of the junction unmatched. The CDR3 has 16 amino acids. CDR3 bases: TGTGCCAGTACCACCGTTCTAGGGACAGGGGGAGATGGCTACACCTTC. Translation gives CASTTVLGTGGDGYTF.

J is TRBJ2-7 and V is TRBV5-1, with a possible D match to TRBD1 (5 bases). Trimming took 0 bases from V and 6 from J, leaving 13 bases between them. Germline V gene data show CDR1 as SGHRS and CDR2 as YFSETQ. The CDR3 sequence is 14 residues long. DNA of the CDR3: TGCGCCAGCAGCTTGGAGGTGTGGGGCGGCGAGCAGTACTTC. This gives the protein CASSLEVWGGEQYF.